These 3 T cell receptor beta chains originate from one sample sequenced in a study of shared clonotypes between healthy human individuals (dated by TCRdb to the early 2020s). The library was generated by the immunoSEQ multiplex PCR assay. Not all clones reach the TCRdb copy of this immuneACCESS table, which keeps in-frame sequences only. Checked studies attribute under half of the gap to unresolved V genes and leave the rest unexplained. Counted in this sample were over a million clones; approximately 96% of them appeared once. The ten top clones hold roughly 1.2% of the sample. The sample comprised naive CD4+ T cells sorted from blood. Per the publication, the cell subset or site label means: CD45RA+ positively selected. These receptors were taken from a man aged 25 to 40 in good health.

This chain joins TRBV9 and TRBJ1-5, with D uncertain. Trimming left V 0 bases short and J 6 bases short, with 10 bases between. From germline, CDR1 is SGDLS and CDR2 YYNGEE. The CDR3 has 14 amino acids. CDR3 nucleotide sequence: TGTGCCAGCAGCGTAGACCCGACTTCTCAGCCCCAGCATTTT. Protein: CASSVDPTSQPQHF.

This chain joins TRBV10-2 and TRBJ2-7, with D perhaps TRBD2 (6 bases). Germline loops: CDR1 WSHSY, CDR2 SAAADI. The V and J ends lost 0 bases and 6 bases respectively, with 15 bases between them. The CDR3 runs 15 residues. CDR3 sequence: CASSESGGVVFEQYF. The CDR3, as DNA: TGCGCCAGCAGTGAGTCTGGAGGGGTGGTTTTCGAGCAGTACTTC.

DNA of the CDR3: TGTGCCAGCAGGAAAGAAACCGCAAGCTCCTACAATGAGCAGTTCTTC. Protein sequence: CASRKETASSYNEQFF. The chain combines TRBV7-9 with TRBJ2-1; D gene unclear. Trimming took 6 bases from V and 0 from J, leaving 15 bases between them. Germline-derived CDR1 and CDR2 are SEHNR and FQNEAQ (reference sequence). The CDR3 covers 16 residues.